This TCR beta chain stems from a study of blood T cell repertoires in COVID-19. In this sample, this clone turned up a few times. Repertoires were generated with immunoSEQ multiplex PCR, while TCRdb's copy carries only in-frame clones and drops some. The table has about 350,000 clones, over 75% seen once. The clonotype originates from a woman aged 30 to 39 who had recovered from COVID-19. Sequencing used PBMCs or T cells enriched from blood (not recorded which).

Here the CDR3 DNA reads TGTGCCAGCAGTTTGGGGAGGACAACTGAAGCTTTCTTT. Residues: CASSLGRTTEAFF. V and J are TRBV28 and TRBJ1-1; possibly TRBD1 for D (5 bases). V was cut by 3 bases and J by 5 bases, with 10 bases left in between. CDR3 size: 13 residues. Looked up from germline, CDR1 is MDHEN and CDR2 is SYDVKM.